The clone carrying this T cell receptor (beta chain) was seen many times. Its antigen is unknown. Trimming stripped 8 bases from V and 8 bases from J, with 4 bases between. Per germline, CDR1 MDHEN and CDR2 SYDVKM. CDR3 length: 10 residues. The sample comes from a study of early T cells in non-severe SARS-CoV-2 infection. As for the study in general: Sequencing used unsorted whole-blood bulk RNA, so chains lack pairing.

Study results and caveats: Private and CD4 specificities were missed by VDJdb matching, which favored anti-spike CD8 responses.

The library protocol tagged individual cDNA molecules with unique molecular identifiers. TCRdb analysed the 5' RACE reads with MiXCR anew, one entry per CDR3 protein. The profile shows about 50,000 distinct CDR3 sequences, over 5% of them singletons. This specimen consisted of whole blood, obtained at baseline. The source is an adult who was a healthcare worker with PCR-confirmed SARS-CoV-2 infection or an uninfected control (not recorded which). This chain links TRBV28 with TRBJ1-6; D call uncertain. The CDR3 DNA reads as TGTGCCAGCGGGTATTCACCCCTCCACTTT. Protein: CASGYSPLHF.